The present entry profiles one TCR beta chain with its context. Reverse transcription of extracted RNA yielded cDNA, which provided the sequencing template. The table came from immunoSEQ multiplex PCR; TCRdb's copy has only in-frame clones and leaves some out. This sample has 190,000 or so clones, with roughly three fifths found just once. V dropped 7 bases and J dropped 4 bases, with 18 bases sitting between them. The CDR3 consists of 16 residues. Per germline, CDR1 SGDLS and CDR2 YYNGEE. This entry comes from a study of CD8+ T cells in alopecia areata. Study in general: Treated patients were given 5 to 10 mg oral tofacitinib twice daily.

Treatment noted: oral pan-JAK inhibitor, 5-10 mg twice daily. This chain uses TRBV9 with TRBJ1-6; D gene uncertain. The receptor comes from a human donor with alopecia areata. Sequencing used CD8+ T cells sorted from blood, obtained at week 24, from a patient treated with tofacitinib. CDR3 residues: CASSREGGRYNSPLHF. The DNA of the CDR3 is TGTGCCAGCTCTCGGGAGGGAGGGCGTTATAATTCACCCCTCCACTTT.